A single sample gave rise to the 16 T cell receptor beta chains below, sequenced in a study of blood T cells in healthy people across ages. The use of a sample-barcoded 5' primer and a J-beta primer mix characterized a second PCR of roughly 7 to 11 cycles. TCRdb used MiXCR to reprocess the 5' RACE reads, holding one entry per CDR3 protein. The repertoire includes around 1,900,000 distinct CDR3 sequences, around 40% of them detected once, and 20% to 25% sits in the top ten. What was sequenced was blood. These receptors were collected from a human donor in good health.

This clonotype was recorded once. The CDR3 loop is CASSLARRTEAFF. The CDR3 region has the DNA TGTGCCAGCAGCTTAGCCAGACGCACTGAAGCTTTCTTT. This chain joins TRBV7-8 and TRBJ1-1; D not certain. Trimming removed 0 bases at V and 4 bases at J, with 6 bases between. The CDR3 is 13 amino acids. Germline V gene lookup returns CDR1 SGHVS and CDR2 FQNEAQ. Full variable domain (rest looked up from reference TRBV7-8 and TRBJ1-1): GAGVSQSPRYKVAKRGQDVALRCDPISGHVSLFWYQQALGQGPEFLTYFQNEAQLDKSGLPSDRFFAERPEGSVSTLKIQRTQQEDSAVYLCASSLARRTEAFFGQGTRLTVV.

V and J are TRBV29-1 and TRBJ1-1; D unclear. Trimming cost V 7 bases and J 3 bases, with 9 bases left between them. This CDR3 has 11 amino acids. Germline lookup yields CDR1 SQVTM and CDR2 ANQGSEA. The CDR3 coding sequence is TGCAGCGCTAGGATGGACACTGAAGCTTTCTTT. This codes for CSARMDTEAFF.

In this sample, this clonotype turned up a few times. The chain combines TRBV5-1 with TRBJ1-2; 7 nucleotides align to TRBD1. This CDR3 has 17 residues. J was trimmed by 0 bases and V by 6 bases; bases with no gene match: 14. Germline loops: CDR1 SGHRS, CDR2 YFSETQ. CDR3 sequence: CASTEFSGGSANYGYTF. The CDR3 coding sequence is TGCGCCAGCACCGAGTTTTCAGGGGGGAGTGCTAACTATGGCTACACCTTC.

This clonotype was seen a few times. The rearrangement uses TRBV28 and TRBJ2-7; D is possibly TRBD1 (6 bases). CDR1 and CDR2 (germline): MDHEN, SYDVKM. With 4 bases removed from V and 3 bases from J, the gap between germline ends came to 13 bases. This CDR3 is built from 14 residues. In nucleotides, the CDR3 is TGTGCCAGCAGTTGGAGACAGGTCGTCTACGAGCAGTACTTC. Its protein product is CASSWRQVVYEQYF.

The V and J genes are TRBV7-8 and TRBJ2-7, with a possible D match to TRBD2 (5 bases). Germline CDR1 reads SGHVS; CDR2 reads FQNEAQ. The CDR3 contains 11 residues. The V end lost 5 bases, the J end lost 5 bases, and 7 bases lay between the germline ends. The CDR3 DNA follows: TGTGCCAGCAGCGCCGGGGACGAGCAGTACTTC. It encodes CASSAGDEQYF.

There are many counts of this clonotype. This chain's CDR3 is CASSQRQGADGNEQFF. The CDR3 bases are TGCGCCAGCAGCCAGAGACAGGGGGCTGATGGTAATGAGCAGTTCTTC. The gene calls are TRBV4-1 and TRBJ2-1; 10 bases are shared with TRBD1. Unmatched junction bases numbered 9, after V lost 3 bases and J lost 7 bases. This CDR3 comprises 16 residues. Germline V CDR1 and CDR2: MGHRA, YSYEKL.

There are a few counts of this clonotype. The chain uses TRBV28 and TRBJ1-1; TRBD1 might be the D (5 bases). Germline CDR1 reads MDHEN; CDR2 reads SYDVKM. Trimming took off 2 bases at V and 8 bases at J, with 12 bases between the two ends. This CDR3 is built from 13 residues. CDR3 sequence reads: CASSLAGRQEAFF. Written as DNA, the CDR3 is TGTGCCAGCAGTTTAGCAGGGCGTCAAGAAGCTTTCTTT.

The chain links TRBV7-9 to TRBJ1-5, with 7 nucleotides matching TRBD1. Looked up from germline, CDR1 is SEHNR and CDR2 is FQNEAQ (reference sequence). The CDR3 covers 15 residues. V trimming: 5 bases; J trimming: 3 bases; junction bases outside the gene matches: 7. The CDR3 region has the DNA TGTGCCAGCAGCCGGGGGACAGCTTACAATCAGCCCCAGCATTTT. Its translation is CASSRGTAYNQPQHF.

This chain links TRBV29-1 with TRBJ1-1, with a weak D call TRBD1 (5 bases). V lost 6 bases to trimming and J lost 1 base, with 12 bases between them. Per the germline V gene, CDR1 is SQVTM and CDR2 is ANQGSEA. CDR3 length: 13 residues. The CDR3 loop reads CSVFSRGNTEAFF. The CDR3 nucleotides read TGCAGCGTCTTTAGTAGGGGGAACACTGAAGCTTTCTTT.

The chain carries TRBV3-1 and TRBJ2-5, with unresolved D. V lost 3 bases, J lost 3 bases, and 11 bases lay in between. There are 14 residues in the CDR3. CDR1 LGHDT and CDR2 YNNKEL come from the germline V gene (reference sequence). The CDR3 spells CASSQEPAEETQYF. CDR3 sequence (DNA): TGTGCCAGCAGCCAGGAACCAGCAGAAGAGACCCAGTACTTC.

As concerns this clonotype: Sequence at one end of the junction differs from germline and may be a read error. This sequence joins TRBV18 and TRBJ2-5; D gene uncertain. The CDR3 is made up of 15 amino acids. The V gene's germline CDR1 is KGHSH and CDR2 LQKENI. CDR3 protein: CASSPPPGNQETQYF. CDR3 nucleotide sequence: TGTGCCAGCTCACCCCCACCTGGGAACCAGGAGACCCAGTACTTC.

The V gene is TRBV7-9, the J gene TRBJ1-4, with a weak D call TRBD1 (5 bases). Trimming stripped 1 base from V and 2 bases from J, with 17 bases between. CDR1 is SEHNR, CDR2 FQNEAQ, per germline (reference sequence). This CDR3 is built from 18 residues. The CDR3 sequence is CASSLGRGPERTNEKLFF. CDR3 bases: TGTGCCAGCAGCTTAGGAAGGGGCCCCGAAAGGACTAATGAAAAACTGTTTTTT.

The rearrangement links TRBV2 to TRBJ1-4; D is uncertain. This CDR3 spans 14 amino acids. V shed 7 bases and J shed 8 bases, with 17 bases lying between them. The V gene's germline CDR1 is SNHLY and CDR2 FYNNEI. CDR3 DNA sequence: TGTGCCAGCAAACCGGCACAGTCGCAAGAAAAACTGTTTTTT. Its translation: CASKPAQSQEKLFF.

V usage is TRBV4-3 and J usage is TRBJ1-5, with D perhaps matching TRBD1 (6 bases). CDR1 and CDR2 from the germline V gene are LGHNA and YSLEER. The CDR3 runs 17 residues. V was trimmed by 0 bases and J by 5 bases, leaving 17 bases between them. In nucleotides, the CDR3 is TGCGCCAGCAGCCAAGATCTCACCGGGGGCAGGTATCAGCCCCAGCATTTT. Translation: CASSQDLTGGRYQPQHF.

In nucleotides, the CDR3 is TGTGCCAGCGGCCCAGCTACGAGGGCCGTTGAGACCCAGTACTTC. Amino acids: CASGPATRAVETQYF. The chain couples TRBV7-2 to TRBJ2-5; D is possibly TRBD2 (5 bases). Trimming left V 8 bases short and J 5 bases short, with 21 bases between. Germline CDR1 and CDR2: SGHTA and FQGNSA. The CDR3 sequence is 15 residues long.

The V call is TRBV6-5, the J call TRBJ1-2, with a weak D call TRBD1 (6 bases). There are 14 residues in the CDR3. V lost 0 bases, J lost 8 bases, and 13 bases lay in between. Germline CDR1 is MNHEY and CDR2 is SVGAGI. This chain's CDR3 is CASSYSTGGWGYTF. The CDR3 bases are TGTGCCAGCAGTTACTCGACAGGAGGTTGGGGCTACACCTTC.